The 8 T cell receptor beta chains below come from one sample, sequenced in a study of OX40 agonist ivuxolimab in advanced cancers. Method: immunoSEQ multiplex PCR; TCRdb's copy keeps in-frame clones and lacks some. In the table there are approximately 25,000 clones, approximately 81% of which are singletons. Source: CD4+ or CD8+ T cells sorted from blood, taken in a trial of the OX40 agonist ivuxolimab. These receptors were taken from an adult with an advanced solid tumor such as melanoma, head and neck, liver or kidney cancer.

This clone was found once. V gene TRBV6-6 combines with J gene TRBJ2-7; no firm D call. This CDR3 has 13 amino acids. V lost 6 bases and J 3 bases, leaving 12 bases between the germline ends. From germline, CDR1 is MNHNY and CDR2 SVGAGI (reference sequence). CDR3 nucleotides: TGTGCCAGCAGCCCCAACACCGACTACGAGCAGTACTTC. The encoded protein is CASSPNTDYEQYF.

This chain joins TRBV9 and TRBJ2-4; tentatively, D is TRBD1 or TRBD2 (5 bases each). From germline, CDR1 is SGDLS and CDR2 YYNGEE. With 3 bases removed from V and 8 bases from J, the gap between germline ends came to 15 bases. The CDR3 sequence is 14 residues long. The chain's CDR3 is CASSGRDQAYIQYF. The DNA for the CDR3 is TGTGCCAGCAGCGGCCGGGACCAAGCTTACATTCAGTACTTC.

This chain joins TRBV28 and TRBJ1-5; D not resolved. Trimming stripped 3 bases from V and 0 bases from J, with 6 bases between. Germline loops: CDR1 MDHEN, CDR2 SYDVKM. The CDR3 is made up of 14 amino acids. Written as DNA, the CDR3 is TGTGCCAGCAGTTTCTTTTATAGCAATCAGCCCCAGCATTTT. Translation gives CASSFFYSNQPQHF.

This chain uses TRBV5-4 with TRBJ1-2; no definite D call. CDR1 and CDR2 from the germline V gene are SGHNT and YYREEE (reference sequence). The CDR3 is made up of 15 amino acids. Trimming cost V 2 bases and J 7 bases, with 18 bases left between them. CDR3 sequence: CASSFSETLASGYTF. As DNA, the CDR3 is TGTGCCAGCAGCTTTTCCGAGACCCTTGCCTCTGGCTACACCTTC.

This clone has just one count. J is TRBJ2-1 and V is TRBV2; D might be TRBD1 (5 bases). Germline CDR1 reads SNHLY; CDR2 reads FYNNEI. V gave up 9 bases and J gave up 8 bases, with 11 bases separating them. The CDR3 contains 11 residues. The CDR3 is CARARGYEQFF. The CDR3 nucleotides are TGTGCCAGGGCTAGGGGTTATGAGCAGTTCTTC. Based on the CDR3 plus reference TRBV2 and TRBJ2-1, the full variable domain is EPEVTQTPSHQVTQMGQEVILRCVPISNHLYFYWYRQILGQKVEFLVSFYNNEISEKSEIFDDQFSVERPDGSNFTLKIRSTKLEDSAMYFCARARGYEQFFGPGTRLTVL.

The rearrangement joins TRBV5-4 to TRBJ2-5; 8 nucleotides align to TRBD2. The CDR3 is 13 residues long. Germline V gives CDR1 SGHNT, CDR2 YYREEE (reference sequence). Trimming cost V 4 bases and J 3 bases; bases outside gene matches: 2. CDR3 DNA sequence: TGTGCCAGCAGCCCACTAGCGGAAGAGACCCAGTACTTC. Translated: CASSPLAEETQYF. Drawing the rest from reference TRBV5-4 and TRBJ2-5, the complete variable domain is ETGVTQSPTHLIKTRGQQVTLRCSSQSGHNTVSWYQQALGQGPQFIFQYYREEENGRGNFPPRFSGLQFPNYSSELNVNALELDDSALYLCASSPLAEETQYFGPGTRLLVL.

This rearrangement joins TRBV9 to TRBJ2-2; D unclear. The length of the CDR3 is 14 residues. The V and J ends lost 3 bases and 5 bases respectively, with 11 bases between them. Looked up from germline, CDR1 is SGDLS and CDR2 is YYNGEE. The CDR3 here is CASSAAVMTGELFF. In nucleotides, the CDR3 is TGTGCCAGCAGCGCCGCAGTTATGACCGGGGAGCTGTTTTTT.

This clone was counted once. The chain joins TRBV19 to TRBJ1-5; D ambiguous. CDR1 LNHDA and CDR2 SQIVND come from the germline V gene (reference sequence). The CDR3 extends over 15 amino acids. V lost 3 bases and J 0 bases, leaving 9 bases between the germline ends. CDR3 in amino acids: CASSISDDSNQPQHF. The CDR3 nucleotides read TGTGCCAGTAGTATTTCGGACGATAGCAATCAGCCCCAGCATTTT.